This T cell receptor beta chain appears in the sequencing data of a study of cytotoxic CD8 clonotypes in ibrutinib-treated CLL. The CDR3 loop spans 15 amino acids. CDR1 is LGHNA, CDR2 YSLEER, per germline. The germline V and J ends were trimmed by 3 bases and 6 bases, with 17 bases remaining between them. General study findings and limits: Clonotypes that were public were uncommon, and they contracted or stayed stable on treatment.

This table comes from immunoSEQ multiplex PCR, and its TCRdb copy is limited to in-frame clones, with some not included. In the table there are some 200,000 clones, more than 65% of which are singletons. On this clone: The antigen is undetermined.

Here the sequenced sample was PBMCs, taken after 12 months of ibrutinib treatment. The chain employs TRBV4-3 and TRBJ1-1; perhaps TRBD1 as D (6 bases). The sequence came from a human donor with chronic lymphocytic leukemia. CDR3 in amino acids: CASSHTRDNRAEAFF. The CDR3 bases are TGCGCCAGCAGCCACACCCGGGACAACCGGGCTGAAGCTTTCTTT.